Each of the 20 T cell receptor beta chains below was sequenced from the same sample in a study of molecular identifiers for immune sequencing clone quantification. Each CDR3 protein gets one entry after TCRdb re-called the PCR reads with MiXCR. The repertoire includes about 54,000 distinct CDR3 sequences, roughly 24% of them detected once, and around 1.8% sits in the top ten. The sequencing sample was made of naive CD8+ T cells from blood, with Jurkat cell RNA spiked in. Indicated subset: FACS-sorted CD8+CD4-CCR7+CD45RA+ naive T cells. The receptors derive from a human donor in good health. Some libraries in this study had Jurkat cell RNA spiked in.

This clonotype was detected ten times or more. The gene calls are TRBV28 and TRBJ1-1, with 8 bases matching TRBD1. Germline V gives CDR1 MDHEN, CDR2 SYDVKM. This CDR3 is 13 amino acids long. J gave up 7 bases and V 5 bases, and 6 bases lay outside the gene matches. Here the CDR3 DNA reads TGTGCCAGCAGTCCTTCGGACAGGGATGAAGCTTTCTTT. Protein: CASSPSDRDEAFF.

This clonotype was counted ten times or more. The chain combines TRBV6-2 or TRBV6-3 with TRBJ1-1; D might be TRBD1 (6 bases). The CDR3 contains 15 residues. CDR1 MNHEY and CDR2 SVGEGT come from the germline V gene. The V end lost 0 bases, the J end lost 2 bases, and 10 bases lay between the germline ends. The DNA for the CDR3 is TGTGCCAGCAGTTACTCGATGGACAGAAACACTGAAGCTTTCTTT. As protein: CASSYSMDRNTEAFF.

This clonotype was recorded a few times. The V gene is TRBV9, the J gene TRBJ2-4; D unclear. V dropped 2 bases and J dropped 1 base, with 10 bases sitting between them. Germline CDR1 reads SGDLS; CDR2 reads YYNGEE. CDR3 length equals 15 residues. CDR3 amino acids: CASSVTGSAKNIQYF. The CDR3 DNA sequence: TGTGCCAGCAGCGTCACCGGTTCGGCCAAAAACATTCAGTACTTC.

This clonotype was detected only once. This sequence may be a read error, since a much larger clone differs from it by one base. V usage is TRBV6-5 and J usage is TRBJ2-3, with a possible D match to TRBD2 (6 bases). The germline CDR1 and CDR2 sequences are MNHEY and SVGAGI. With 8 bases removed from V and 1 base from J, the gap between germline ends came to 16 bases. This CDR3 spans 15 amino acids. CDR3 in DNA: TGTGCCAGCCTCCGGCGGGGCCGGCGCACAGATACGCAGTATTTT. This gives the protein CASLRRGRRTDTQYF.

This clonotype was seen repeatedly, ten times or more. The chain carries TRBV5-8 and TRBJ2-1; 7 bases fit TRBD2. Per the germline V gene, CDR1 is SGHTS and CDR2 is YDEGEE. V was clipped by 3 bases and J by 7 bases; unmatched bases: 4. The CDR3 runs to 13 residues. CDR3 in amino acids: CASSSGGWNEQFF. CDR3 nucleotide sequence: TGTGCCAGCAGCTCGGGGGGATGGAATGAGCAGTTCTTC.

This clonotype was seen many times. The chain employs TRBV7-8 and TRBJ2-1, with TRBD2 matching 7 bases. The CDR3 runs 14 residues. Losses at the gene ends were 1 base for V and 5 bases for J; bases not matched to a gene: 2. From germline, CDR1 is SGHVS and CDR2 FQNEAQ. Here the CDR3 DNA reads TGTGCCAGCAGCTTAGTTGGGGGGGACAATGAGCAGTTCTTC. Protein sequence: CASSLVGGDNEQFF.

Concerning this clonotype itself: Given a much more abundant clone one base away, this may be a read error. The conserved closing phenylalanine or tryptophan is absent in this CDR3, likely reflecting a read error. This CDR3 is CASSASGMNTEAFL. The CDR3 nucleotides are TGTGCCAGCAGTGCGTCCGGAATGAACACTGAAGCTTTCCTT. The rearrangement joins TRBV6-5 to TRBJ1-1; D unresolved. Trimming cost V 5 bases and J 0 bases, with 10 bases left between them. The length of the CDR3 is 14 residues. Germline V CDR1 and CDR2: MNHEY, SVGAGI.

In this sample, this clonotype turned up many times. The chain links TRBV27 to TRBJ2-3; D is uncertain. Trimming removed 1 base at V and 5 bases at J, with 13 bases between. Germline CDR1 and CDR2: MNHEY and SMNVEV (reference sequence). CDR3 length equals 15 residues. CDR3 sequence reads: CASSLFYGLGDTQYF. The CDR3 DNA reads TGTGCCAGCAGTTTATTTTACGGGTTGGGAGATACGCAGTATTTT.

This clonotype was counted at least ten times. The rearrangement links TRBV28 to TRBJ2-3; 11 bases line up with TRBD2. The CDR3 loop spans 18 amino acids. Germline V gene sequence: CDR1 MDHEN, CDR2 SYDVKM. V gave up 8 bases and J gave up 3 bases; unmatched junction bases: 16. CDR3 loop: CASSNPGTSGFETDTQYF. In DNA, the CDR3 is TGTGCCAGCTCAAACCCCGGGACTAGCGGTTTCGAAACAGATACGCAGTATTTT.

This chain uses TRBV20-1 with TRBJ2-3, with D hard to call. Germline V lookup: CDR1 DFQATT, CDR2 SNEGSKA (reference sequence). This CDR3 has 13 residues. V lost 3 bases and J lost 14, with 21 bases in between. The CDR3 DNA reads TGCAGTGCTAGCCCCGCTTTCCTGGCTCCGCCGTATTTT. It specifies CSASPAFLAPPYF.

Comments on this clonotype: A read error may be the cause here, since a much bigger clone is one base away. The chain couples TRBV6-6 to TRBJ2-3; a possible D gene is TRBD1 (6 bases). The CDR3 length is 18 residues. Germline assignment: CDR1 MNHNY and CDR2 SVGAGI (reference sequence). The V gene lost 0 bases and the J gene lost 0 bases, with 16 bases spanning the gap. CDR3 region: CASSYSSVSGTSTDTQYF. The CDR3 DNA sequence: TGTGCCAGCAGTTACTCGAGCGTTTCGGGGACAAGCACAGATACGCAGTATTTT.

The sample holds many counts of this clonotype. CDR3 sequence (DNA): TGTGCCAGTAGTATAGTTTCGTTTAACACTGAAGCTTTCTTT. Translated: CASSIVSFNTEAFF. The chain is built from TRBV19 and TRBJ1-1; no clear D gene. Germline values: CDR1 LNHDA, CDR2 SQIVND (reference sequence). The CDR3 contains 14 residues. V was trimmed by 1 base and J by 2 bases, leaving 8 bases between them.

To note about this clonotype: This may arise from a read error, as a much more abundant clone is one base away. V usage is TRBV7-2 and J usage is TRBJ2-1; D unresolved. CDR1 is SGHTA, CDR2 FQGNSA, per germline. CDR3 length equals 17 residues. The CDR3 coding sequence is TGTGCCAGCGGCTTGACAACGGGCAGACGAATAAACAATGAGCAGTTCTTC. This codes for CASGLTTGRRINNEQFF.

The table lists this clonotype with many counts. The CDR3 sequence: CASSFGTSGIWDTDTQYF. CDR3 nucleotides: TGTGCCAGCAGTTTTGGGACTAGCGGGATATGGGACACAGATACGCAGTATTTT. This chain links TRBV28 with TRBJ2-3; 13 nucleotides line up with TRBD2. Trimming took 3 bases from V and 2 from J; bases not matched to a gene: 8. The CDR3 spans 18 residues. Germline assignment: CDR1 MDHEN and CDR2 SYDVKM.

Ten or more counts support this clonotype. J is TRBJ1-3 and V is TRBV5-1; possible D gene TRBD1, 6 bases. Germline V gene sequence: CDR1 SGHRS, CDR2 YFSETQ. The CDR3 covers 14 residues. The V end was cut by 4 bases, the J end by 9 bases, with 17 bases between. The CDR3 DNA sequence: TGCGCCAGCAGCACACAGGGCGCCCTGAGCACCATATATTTT. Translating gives CASSTQGALSTIYF.

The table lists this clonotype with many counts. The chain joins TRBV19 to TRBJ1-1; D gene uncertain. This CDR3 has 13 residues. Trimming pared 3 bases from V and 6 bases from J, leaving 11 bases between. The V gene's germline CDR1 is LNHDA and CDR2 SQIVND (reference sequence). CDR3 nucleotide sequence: TGTGCCAGTAGTATCGTCGAGTACGCTGAAGCTTTCTTT. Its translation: CASSIVEYAEAFF.

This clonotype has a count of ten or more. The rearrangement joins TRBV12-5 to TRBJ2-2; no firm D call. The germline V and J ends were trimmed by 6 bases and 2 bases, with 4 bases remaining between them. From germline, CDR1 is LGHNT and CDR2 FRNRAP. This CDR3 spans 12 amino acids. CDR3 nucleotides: TGTGCTAGTGGCACTAACACCGGGGAGCTGTTTTTT. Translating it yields CASGTNTGELFF.

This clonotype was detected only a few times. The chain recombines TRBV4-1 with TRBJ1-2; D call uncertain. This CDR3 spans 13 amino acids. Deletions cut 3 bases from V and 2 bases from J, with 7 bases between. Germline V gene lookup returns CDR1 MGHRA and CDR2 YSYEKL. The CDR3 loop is CASSQVQNYGYTF. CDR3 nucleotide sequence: TGCGCCAGCAGCCAGGTCCAGAACTATGGCTACACCTTC.

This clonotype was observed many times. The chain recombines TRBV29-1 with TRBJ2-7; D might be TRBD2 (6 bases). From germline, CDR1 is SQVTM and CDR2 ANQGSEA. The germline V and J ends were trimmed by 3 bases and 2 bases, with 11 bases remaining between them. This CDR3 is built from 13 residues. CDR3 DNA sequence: TGCAGCGTTGATGCGGGGCCCGCCTACGAGCAGTACTTC. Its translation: CSVDAGPAYEQYF.

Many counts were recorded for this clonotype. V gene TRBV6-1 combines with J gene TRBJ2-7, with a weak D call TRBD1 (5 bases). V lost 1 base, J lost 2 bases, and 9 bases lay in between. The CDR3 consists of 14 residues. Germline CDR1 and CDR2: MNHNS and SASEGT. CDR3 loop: CASSEVDTTYEQYF. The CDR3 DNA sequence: TGTGCCAGCAGTGAAGTGGACACTACCTACGAGCAGTACTTC.